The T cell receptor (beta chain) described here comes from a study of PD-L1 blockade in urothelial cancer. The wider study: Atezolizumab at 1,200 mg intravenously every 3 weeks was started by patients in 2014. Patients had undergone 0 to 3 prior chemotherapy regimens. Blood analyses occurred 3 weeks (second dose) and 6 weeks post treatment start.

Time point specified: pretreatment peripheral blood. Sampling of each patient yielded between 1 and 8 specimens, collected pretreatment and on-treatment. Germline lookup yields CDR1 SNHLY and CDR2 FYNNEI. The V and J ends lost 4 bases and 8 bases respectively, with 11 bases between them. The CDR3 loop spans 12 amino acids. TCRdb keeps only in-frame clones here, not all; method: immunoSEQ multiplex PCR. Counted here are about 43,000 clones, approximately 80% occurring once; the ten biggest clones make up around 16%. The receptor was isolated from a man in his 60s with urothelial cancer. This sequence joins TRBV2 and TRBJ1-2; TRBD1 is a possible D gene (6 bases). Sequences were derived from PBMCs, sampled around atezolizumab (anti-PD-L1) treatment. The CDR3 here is CASSARQEGYTF. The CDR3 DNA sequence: TGTGCCAGCAGTGCGAGACAGGAGGGCTACACCTTC.